This T cell receptor beta chain was sequenced for a study of T cell responses to AZD1222 COVID-19 vaccine. At the level of the study: Analyses pooled second doses at about 4 or about 12 weeks.

This table comes from immunoSEQ multiplex PCR, and its TCRdb copy is limited to in-frame clones, with some not included. Of about 150,000 clones listed, about 85% are singletons. Germline V gives CDR1 SQVTM, CDR2 ANQGSEA. CDR3 length: 11 amino acids. V was clipped by 6 bases and J by 4 bases, with 7 bases between them. Points from the study as a whole: Only a handful of individuals given AZD1222 were seropositive at baseline.

A remark on this clone: The antigen is undetermined.

The starting material was peripheral blood, obtained on day 0 of AZD1222 vaccination. The receptor was derived from an adult in good health. This chain uses TRBV29-1 with TRBJ2-1, with D tentatively TRBD1 (6 bases). CDR3 protein: CSVRGYNEQFF. CDR3 sequence (DNA): TGCAGCGTGAGGGGGTACAATGAGCAGTTCTTC.